Below are 12 T cell receptor beta chains sequenced from a single sample in a study of CD4 T cells in relation to SARS-CoV-2 and coronaviruses. The unexposed donors gave CD4+ T cells in 2011-2018, prior to COVID-19. CD4+ T cells were isolated from the cells after about ten days of culture. Measured with immunoSEQ multiplex PCR; TCRdb has only the in-frame clones, and not every one. The profile shows some 28,000 clones, around three quarters of them singletons. The antigens for these receptors are not known. Sequenced material: CD4+ T cells from PBMCs, cultured in vitro. These receptors all come from a human donor in good health.

The chain has TRBV7-2 and TRBJ2-7; D gene unclear. Trimming removed 1 base at V and 3 bases at J, with 7 bases between. From germline, CDR1 is SGHTA and CDR2 FQGNSA. The CDR3 consists of 13 residues. CDR3 coding DNA: TGTGCCAGCAGCTTAGTACACGGCTACGAGCAGTACTTC. As protein: CASSLVHGYEQYF. The whole variable domain, filled in from reference TRBV7-2 and TRBJ2-7, reads GAGVSQSPSNKVTEKGKDVELRCDPISGHTALYWYRQSLGQGLEFLIYFQGNSAPDKSGLPSDRFSAERTGGSVSTLTIQRTQQEDSAVYLCASSLVHGYEQYFGPGTRLTVT.

The chain links TRBV7-2 to TRBJ1-2; D gene uncertain. The V end lost 4 bases, the J end lost 3 bases, and 9 bases lay between the germline ends. Germline V gene lookup returns CDR1 SGHTA and CDR2 FQGNSA. This CDR3 has 13 amino acids. CDR3 sequence: CASSSGNDYGYTF. As DNA, the CDR3 is TGTGCCAGCAGCTCGGGTAATGACTATGGCTACACCTTC. Filled out from reference TRBV7-2 and TRBJ1-2, the complete variable domain reads GAGVSQSPSNKVTEKGKDVELRCDPISGHTALYWYRQSLGQGLEFLIYFQGNSAPDKSGLPSDRFSAERTGGSVSTLTIQRTQQEDSAVYLCASSSGNDYGYTFGSGTRLTVV.

This clone was seen a few times. This chain uses TRBV7-9 with TRBJ1-1; D remains ambiguous. With 2 bases removed from V and 3 bases from J, the gap between germline ends came to 13 bases. The CDR3 runs to 15 residues. Germline V gene lookup returns CDR1 SEHNR and CDR2 FQNEAQ (reference sequence). The DNA of the CDR3 is TGTGCCAGCAGCTTACGGACTAGTATAGACACTGAAGCTTTCTTT. It specifies CASSLRTSIDTEAFF.

The chain joins TRBV11-2 to TRBJ2-1, with 9 bases that match TRBD2. Germline V gene lookup returns CDR1 SGHAT and CDR2 FQNNGV. The CDR3 sequence is 17 residues long. J lost 0 bases, V lost 0 bases, and 3 bases had no gene match. The CDR3 nucleotides read TGTGCCAGCAGCTTAGACCTAGCGGGGAGCTCCTACAATGAGCAGTTCTTC. This codes for CASSLDLAGSSYNEQFF.

CDR3 sequence (DNA): TGCGCCAGCGGGGTAGGGCCGGGGAGGGCCGGGGAGCTGTTTTTT. Translated, it gives CASGVGPGRAGELFF. J is TRBJ2-2 and V is TRBV4-3, with 7 bases lining up with TRBD2. V was clipped by 8 bases and J by 6 bases; unmatched bases: 12. The CDR3 contains 15 residues. Germline V gene sequence: CDR1 LGHNA, CDR2 YSLEER.

The V gene is TRBV28, the J gene TRBJ1-5, with D perhaps matching TRBD1 (5 bases). Germline V lookup: CDR1 MDHEN, CDR2 SYDVKM. The CDR3 loop spans 14 amino acids. With 9 bases removed from V and 4 bases from J, the gap between germline ends came to 16 bases. DNA of the CDR3: TGTGCCAGTACCGGGGCCAACGCAAATCAGCCCCAGCATTTT. Translating gives CASTGANANQPQHF.

The gene calls are TRBV5-1 and TRBJ2-1; D tentatively fits TRBD1 or TRBD2 (6 bases each). Germline CDR1 SGHRS, CDR2 YFSETQ. The CDR3 runs to 13 residues. Trimming left V 4 bases short and J 6 bases short, with 11 bases between. The CDR3 DNA reads as TGCGCCAGCAGCCCGGGGGCAGGCAATGAGCAGTTCTTC. Protein product: CASSPGAGNEQFF. Combining the CDR3 with reference TRBV5-1 and TRBJ2-1 gives the whole variable domain KAGVTQTPRYLIKTRGQQVTLSCSPISGHRSVSWYQQTPGQGLQFLFEYFSETQRNKGNFPGRFSGRQFSNSRSEMNVSTLELGDSALYLCASSPGAGNEQFFGPGTRLTVL.

This clone was seen a handful of times. The V and J genes are TRBV6-1 and TRBJ1-2; D gene ambiguous. With 1 base removed from V and 1 base from J, the gap between germline ends came to 10 bases. Germline CDR1 is MNHNS and CDR2 is SASEGT. This CDR3 contains 15 residues. CDR3 amino acids: CASSEGLNGNYGYTF. CDR3 sequence (DNA): TGTGCCAGCAGTGAAGGACTCAACGGTAACTATGGCTACACCTTC.

This clone showed up just a few times. The V gene is TRBV4-3, the J gene TRBJ1-2, with D possibly being TRBD1 (6 bases). This CDR3 is built from 15 residues. Germline V gene data show CDR1 as LGHNA and CDR2 as YSLEER. V dropped 1 base and J dropped 3 bases, with 12 bases sitting between them. The CDR3 coding sequence is TGCGCCAGCAGCCAAGCTTTACAGGGCGACTATGGCTACACCTTC. It specifies CASSQALQGDYGYTF.

This clone turned up a few times. The V call is TRBV3-1 (or the pseudogene TRBV3-2), the J call TRBJ2-1; TRBD1 agrees at 11 bases. Trimming at V came to 2 bases and at J to 4 bases, leaving 4 bases not matched to a gene. CDR1 is LGHDT, CDR2 YNNKEL, per germline (reference sequence). The CDR3 is 16 amino acids. CDR3 DNA: TGTGCCAGCAGCCAATCGGACAGGGGGCAGTACAATGAGCAGTTCTTC. This gives the protein CASSQSDRGQYNEQFF.

The count of this clone is one. The chain is built from TRBV28 and TRBJ2-7, with D possibly TRBD1 on 5 matching bases. CDR3 length: 13 residues. In germline, CDR1 is MDHEN, CDR2 SYDVKM. The germline V and J ends were trimmed by 4 bases and 0 bases, with 7 bases remaining between them. Here the CDR3 DNA reads TGTGCCAGCAGTTCAGGGTACTCCTACGAGCAGTACTTC. Translated: CASSSGYSYEQYF.

The table lists this clone with a few counts. The rearrangement links TRBV29-1 to TRBJ1-2; unclear D gene. This CDR3 spans 11 amino acids. V was shortened by 0 bases and J by 2 bases, with 1 base between the two germline ends. CDR1 SQVTM and CDR2 ANQGSEA come from the germline V gene. The CDR3 nucleotides read TGCAGCGTTGAAGAGAACTATGGCTACACCTTC. Translated, it gives CSVEENYGYTF.